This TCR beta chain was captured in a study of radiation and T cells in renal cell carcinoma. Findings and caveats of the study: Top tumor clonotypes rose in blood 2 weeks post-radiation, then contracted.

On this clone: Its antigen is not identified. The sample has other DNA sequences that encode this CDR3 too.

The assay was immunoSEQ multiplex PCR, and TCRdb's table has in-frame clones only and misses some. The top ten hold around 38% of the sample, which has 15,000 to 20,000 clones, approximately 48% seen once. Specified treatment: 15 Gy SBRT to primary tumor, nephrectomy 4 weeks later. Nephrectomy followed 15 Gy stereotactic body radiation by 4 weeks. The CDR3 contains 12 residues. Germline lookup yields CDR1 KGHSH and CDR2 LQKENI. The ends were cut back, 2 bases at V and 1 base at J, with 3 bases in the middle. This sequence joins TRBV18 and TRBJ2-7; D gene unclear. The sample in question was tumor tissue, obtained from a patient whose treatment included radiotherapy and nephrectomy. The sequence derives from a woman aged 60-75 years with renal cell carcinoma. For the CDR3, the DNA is TGTGCCAGCTCACCAAGTTCCTACGAGCAGTACTTC. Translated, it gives CASSPSSYEQYF. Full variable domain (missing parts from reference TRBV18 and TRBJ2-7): NAGVMQNPRHLVRRRGQEARLRCSPMKGHSHVYWYRQLPEEGLKFMVYLQKENIIDESGMPKERFSAEFPKEGPSILRIQQVVRGDSAAYFCASSPSSYEQYFGPGTRLTVT.